These T cell receptor beta chains were read from a single sample in a study of read filtering for tumor transcriptome and immune sequencing. Using its own MiXCR run on the reads, TCRdb lists one record per CDR3 protein. The top ten hold about 32% of the sample, which has 42,000 or so distinct CDR3 sequences, around an eighth seen once. Sequenced material: a population of CD138-negative cells sorted from bone marrow. The receptors stem from a donor at least 40 years old with multiple myeloma. The CDR3 runs from the conserved cysteine through the conserved F or W. A D gene is named only where the DNA matches it firmly. Some rows mark clone size as missing; the rest say once, few, many or name a class of expanded clone.

D: TRBD2; J: TRBJ2-3; V: TRBV7-6; size: few; length: 16; CDR3: CASSGGLAGITDTQYF; DNA: TGTGCCAGCAGCGGCGGACTAGCGGGGATCACAGATACGCAGTATTTT
D: TRBD2; J: TRBJ2-1; V: TRBV5-1; size: many; length: 14; CDR3: CASSKGLAGNEQFF; DNA: TGCGCCAGCAGTAAGGGACTAGCGGGAAATGAGCAGTTCTTC
D: NA; J: TRBJ1-5; V: TRBV12-3/TRBV12-4; size: NA; length: 17; CDR3: CASSLDLYSGGNQPQHF; DNA: TGTGCCAGCAGTTTAGATCTGTACAGTGGGGGCAATCAGCCCCAGCATTTT
D: NA; J: TRBJ2-3; V: TRBV20-1; size: few; length: 14; CDR3: CSAPRGGSTDTQYF; DNA: TGCAGTGCCCCCCGGGGCGGTAGCACAGATACGCAGTATTTT
D: NA; J: TRBJ2-7; V: TRBV6-2/TRBV6-3; size: many; length: 12; CDR3: CASSYQTKNPAF; DNA: TGTGCCAGCAGTTACCAAACTAAGAATCCGGCCTTC
D: NA; J: TRBJ2-3; V: TRBV2; size: many; length: 14; CDR3: CASSGLSPTDTQYF; DNA: TGTGCCAGCAGCGGACTTAGTCCCACAGATACGCAGTATTTT
D: TRBD2; J: TRBJ2-3; V: TRBV7-3; size: medium-sized; length: 15; CDR3: CASSPEAGGPDTQYF; DNA: TGTGCCAGCAGCCCGGAAGCGGGAGGGCCGGATACGCAGTATTTT
D: TRBD2; J: TRBJ2-1; V: TRBV27; size: many; length: 16; CDR3: CASSPPTSGVYNEQFF; DNA: TGTGCCAGCAGTCCCCCGACTAGCGGGGTCTACAATGAGCAGTTCTTC
D: NA; J: TRBJ2-1; V: TRBV5-1; size: many; length: 14; CDR3: CASSGQTSSNEQFF; DNA: TGCGCCAGCAGCGGACAGACTAGCTCCAATGAGCAGTTCTTC
D: NA; J: TRBJ2-7; V: TRBV3-1; size: many; length: 14; CDR3: CASSQDSTGYEQYF; DNA: TGTGCCAGCAGCCAAGATTCAACAGGCTACGAGCAGTACTTC
D: NA; J: TRBJ2-3; V: TRBV10-2; size: many; length: 14; CDR3: CASMPGAGTDTQYF; DNA: TGCGCCAGCATGCCGGGAGCAGGGACAGATACGCAGTATTTT
D: NA; J: TRBJ1-1; V: TRBV6-5; size: many; length: 15; CDR3: CASSYAGLVNTEAFF; DNA: TGTGCCAGCAGTTATGCTGGGCTGGTGAACACTGAAGCTTTCTTT
D: NA; J: TRBJ2-2; V: TRBV11-1; size: many; length: 13; CDR3: CASSPSNGGELFF; DNA: TGTGCCAGCAGTCCCTCCAATGGCGGGGAGCTGTTTTTT
D: NA; J: TRBJ2-1; V: TRBV5-4; size: many; length: 14; CDR3: CASSLQGGLNEQFF; DNA: TGTGCCAGCAGCTTACAGGGGGGGCTGAATGAGCAGTTCTTC
D: TRBD1; J: TRBJ2-2; V: TRBV7-3; size: few; length: 16; CDR3: CASSPRQGAVTGELFF; DNA: TGTGCCAGCAGCCCCAGACAGGGGGCGGTCACCGGGGAGCTGTTTTTT
D: NA; J: TRBJ1-2; V: TRBV12-3/TRBV12-4; size: many; length: 14; CDR3: CASGTARTNYGYTF; DNA: TGTGCCAGCGGTACAGCCAGAACTAACTATGGCTACACCTTC